A selection of T cell receptor beta chains follows, all from one sample in a study of T cells in Graves' hyperthyroidism and ophthalmopathy. MiXCR, run by TCRdb on the multiplex PCR reads, gives a single entry per CDR3 protein. The sample records roughly 510,000 distinct CDR3 sequences, under 25% being singletons. The specimen was blood. The receptors originated from a man younger than 35 with Graves' hyperthyroidism. CDR3s leave out the opening cysteine and the closing phenylalanine or tryptophan. The D gene is left open where the match is weak.

v_gene	j_gene	d_gene	CDR3aa
TRBV5-1	TRBJ1-1	TRBD1	ASSLLGAGTGNTETF
TRBV19	TRBJ2-2	-	ASSIGADTGELF
TRBV5-1	TRBJ2-7	TRBD2	ASSLQRGFSYEQY
TRBV28	TRBJ1-1	-	ASSLSHRKERRTEAF
TRBV7-7	TRBJ2-6	-	ASGGSGANVLT
TRBV25-1	TRBJ1-2	-	ASSEGDYGYT
TRBV6-2/TRBV6-3	TRBJ2-2	-	ASSPGGFEIGELF
TRBV19	TRBJ2-7	TRBD1	ASNPGQGTQQY
TRBV4-3	TRBJ2-7	-	ASSQGPAQQSSYEQY
TRBV29-1	TRBJ2-7	-	SGTDGGLSYEQY
TRBV6-1	TRBJ1-2	-	ASSKQGIHGYT
TRBV6-1	TRBJ2-7	TRBD2	ASSPGVAGGSSYEQY
TRBV6-1	TRBJ1-2	-	ASGRGYYGYT
TRBV10-3	TRBJ1-5	-	AISASRGDQPQH
TRBV19	TRBJ2-2	-	ASSVQVGTGELF
TRBV29-1	TRBJ2-7	-	SVSGTGYTYEQY
TRBV19	TRBJ1-2	-	ASSIGPRGAHGYT
TRBV6-1	TRBJ2-2	TRBD2	ASRRSPSGGPGELF
TRBV28	TRBJ1-2	-	ASSSGFQARYGYT
TRBV30	TRBJ2-7	-	ACQDRPYEQY
TRBV7-2	TRBJ2-5	TRBD2	ASSYGLAVQETQY
TRBV4-1	TRBJ2-7	-	ASSQAQGNEQY
TRBV13	TRBJ2-2	-	ASRPQGGGTGELF
TRBV28	TRBJ1-1	TRBD1	ASLAGTEEAF
TRBV18	TRBJ1-5	-	ASSPSRNQPQH
TRBV6-2/TRBV6-3	TRBJ1-1	TRBD1	ASSPGQGAYTEAF
TRBV6-2/TRBV6-3	TRBJ2-5	TRBD1	ASNTGDETQY
TRBV5-1	TRBJ1-2	-	ASSPDTDYGYT